A single sample is the source of the 27 T cell receptor beta chains below, sequenced in a study of spatial heterogeneity in lung cancer. Findings and caveats of the study: Mutation tallies in tumors tracked expanded intratumoral alpha and beta TCR counts.

Time point specified: sample taken at primary tumor resection. TCRdb reanalysed the 5' RACE reads using MiXCR and keeps one entry per CDR3 protein. The profile covers approximately 1,000 distinct CDR3 sequences, with roughly 9.7% appearing a single time and more than 20% taken by the ten largest. For these receptors, no antigen is known. The sample was lung tumor tissue, taken at surgery. Every receptor here comes from a male donor with early-stage non-small cell lung cancer.

Details on this clonotype: The CDR3 does not close with the conserved phenylalanine or tryptophan, likely indicating a read error. The chain uses TRBV24-1 and TRBJ2-3; 10 bases agree with TRBD1. The CDR3 runs to 14 residues. V lost 10 bases and J lost 5; bases outside the gene matches: 8. Germline values: CDR1 KGHDR, CDR2 SFDVKD. The CDR3 DNA reads as TGTGCCACTGCGGACAGGGGGTTTATAGATACGCAGTATTTA. It codes for CATADRGFIDTQYL.

In this sample, this clonotype is medium-sized. This clone may be a read error of a much larger clone one base away. V gene TRBV6-1 combines with J gene TRBJ1-6; the D gene is possibly TRBD1 (5 bases). The germline V gene encodes CDR1 MNHNS and CDR2 SASEGT. The CDR3 sequence is 18 residues long. CDR3 region: CAGSDFLGPHLWDSPLHF. The CDR3 nucleotides are TGTGCCGGCAGTGATTTTCTGGGGCCCCACTTATGGGATTCACCCCTCCACTTT.

This chain uses TRBV10-3 with TRBJ2-3, with TRBD2 matching 9 bases. This CDR3 is 18 amino acids long. V gave up 4 bases and J gave up 3 bases; unmatched junction bases: 14. CDR1 and CDR2 (germline): ENHRY, SYGVKD. CDR3 residues: CAISGAARGGRGTDTQYF. In DNA, the CDR3 is TGTGCCATCAGTGGGGCGGCGCGGGGGGGCCGAGGGACAGATACGCAGTATTTT.

V gene TRBV19 combines with J gene TRBJ1-5; unclear D gene. The CDR3 runs to 13 residues. V lost 0 bases and J 6 bases, leaving 6 bases between the germline ends. Germline loops: CDR1 LNHDA, CDR2 SQIVND (reference sequence). The CDR3 sequence is CASSIEFSQPQHF. The CDR3 DNA reads as TGTGCCAGTAGTATAGAATTTAGTCAGCCCCAGCATTTT.

In this sample, this clonotype is medium-sized. The V gene is TRBV27, the J gene TRBJ2-7, with D possibly being TRBD1 (6 bases). The CDR3 runs 12 residues. CDR1 is MNHEY and CDR2 is SMNVEV in the germline V gene (reference sequence). The germline V and J ends were trimmed by 2 bases and 4 bases, with 6 bases remaining between them. In DNA form, the CDR3 reads TGTGCCAGCAGTTTAACAGGGTACGAGCAGTACTTC. Translation: CASSLTGYEQYF.

By proportion, this clonotype is large. This chain joins TRBV7-9 and TRBJ1-1; weak D call: TRBD1 (6 bases). Trimming removed 5 bases from V and 4 bases from J, with 11 bases in between. The CDR3 loop spans 13 amino acids. CDR1 is SEHNR, CDR2 FQNEAQ, per germline (reference sequence). The CDR3 coding sequence is TGTGCCAGCAGCCTAACAGGGAGCACTGAAGCTTTCTTT. Translation gives CASSLTGSTEAFF.

By proportion, this clonotype is medium-sized. The chain recombines TRBV6-5 with TRBJ1-4; 7 bases map to TRBD1. The ends lost 5 bases at V and 11 bases at J; junction bases unmatched: 5. The CDR3 is 12 amino acids. From germline, CDR1 is MNHEY and CDR2 SVGAGI. The CDR3 DNA reads as TGTGCCAGCAGTAAAGGACAGGCCAAACTGTTTTTT. It translates to CASSKGQAKLFF.

This chain links TRBV12-3 or TRBV12-4 with TRBJ1-1; D not resolved. This CDR3 region has 11 residues. The germline V and J ends were trimmed by 0 bases and 8 bases, with 4 bases remaining between them. CDR3 bases: TGTGCCAGCAGTTTAGCGGTAGAAGCTTTCTTT. Translated: CASSLAVEAFF.

Judged by abundance, this clonotype is medium-sized. The chain combines TRBV5-1 with TRBJ2-5; TRBD2 matches 14 bases. The CDR3 consists of 18 residues. J lost 2 bases, V lost 1 base, and 7 bases had no gene match. Germline V gene lookup returns CDR1 SGHRS and CDR2 YFSETQ. CDR3 DNA sequence: TGCGCCAGCAGCTTGAATCCTGGACTAGCGGGGGGACAAGAGACCCAGTACTTC. Protein: CASSLNPGLAGGQETQYF.

This clonotype is labeled medium-sized. CDR3 sequence (DNA): TGCGCCAGCAGCTCCCGGGACAGGGGCCACGAGCAGTACTTC. Its translation is CASSSRDRGHEQYF. The J gene is TRBJ2-7, the V gene TRBV5-1; 10 bases match TRBD1. This CDR3 is built from 14 residues. In germline, CDR1 is SGHRS, CDR2 YFSETQ. V trimming: 3 bases; J trimming: 5 bases; junction bases outside the gene matches: 5.

By sample share, this clonotype is large. The genes are TRBV4-1 and TRBJ2-7, with TRBD1 matching 7 bases. The germline V gene has CDR1 MGHRA and CDR2 YSYEKL. The CDR3 covers 16 residues. Trimming at V came to 3 bases and at J to 3 bases, leaving 11 bases not matched to a gene. Here the CDR3 DNA reads TGCGCCAGCAGCCATGGTTTCTCAGGGGGAGACTACGAGCAGTACTTC. Encoded protein: CASSHGFSGGDYEQYF.

V gene TRBV29-1 combines with J gene TRBJ2-3; TRBD2 matches 12 bases. Germline assignment: CDR1 SQVTM and CDR2 ANQGSEA. This CDR3 has 13 amino acids. Trimming at V came to 7 bases and at J to 6 bases, leaving 5 bases not matched to a gene. CDR3 residues: CSAFGLAGDTQYF. DNA of the CDR3: TGCAGCGCCTTTGGACTAGCGGGGGATACGCAGTATTTT.

This clonotype is medium-sized (0.01 to 0.1%) in the sample. V usage is TRBV2 and J usage is TRBJ1-6, with 8 bases that match TRBD1. The germline CDR1 and CDR2 sequences are SNHLY and FYNNEI. Trimming at V came to 7 bases and at J to 5 bases, leaving 7 bases not matched to a gene. This CDR3 has 15 amino acids. The CDR3 bases are TGTGCCAGCAAGGGTGGGACAGGAAATAATTCACCCCTCCACTTT. This sequence encodes CASKGGTGNNSPLHF.

By sample fraction, this clonotype is medium-sized. The chain has TRBV29-1 and TRBJ1-4; D not resolved. Germline-derived CDR1 and CDR2 are SQVTM and ANQGSEA. V was shortened by 4 bases and J by 6 bases, with 15 bases between the two germline ends. The CDR3 length is 14 residues. The CDR3 protein is CSVAEVGRDEKLFF. CDR3 bases: TGCAGCGTTGCAGAGGTTGGGCGTGATGAAAAACTGTTTTTT. Using reference TRBV29-1 and TRBJ1-4 for the parts outside the CDR3, the full variable domain is SAVISQKPSRDICQRGTSLTIQCQVDSQVTMMFWYRQQPGQSLTLIATANQGSEATYESGFVIDKFPISRPNLTFSTLTVSNMSPEDSSIYLCSVAEVGRDEKLFFGSGTQLSVL.

In this sample, this clonotype is medium-sized. The CDR3 protein is CASSDNTRRQGTFF. The CDR3 DNA reads TGTGCCAGCAGTGACAACACCCGACGACAGGGTACGTTCTTC. The rearrangement links TRBV6-4 to TRBJ2-1, with 7 bases fitting TRBD1. J lost 15 bases, V lost 2 bases, and 13 bases had no gene match. Germline assignment: CDR1 MRHNA and CDR2 SNTAGT. The CDR3 contains 14 residues.

In this sample, this clonotype is large. The chain uses TRBV29-1 and TRBJ2-3; tentatively, D is TRBD2 (5 bases). This CDR3 has 18 residues. Germline V gives CDR1 SQVTM, CDR2 ANQGSEA. V lost 3 bases, J lost 5 bases, and 27 bases lay in between. As DNA, the CDR3 is TGCAGCGTTGATAAACCCTCCTTTGGCGGGCCGGGCCTAGATACGCAGTATTTT. Translated, it gives CSVDKPSFGGPGLDTQYF.

In this sample, this clonotype is large (0.1 to 1%). The chain carries TRBV13 and TRBJ2-3; 9 bases line up with TRBD1. Germline CDR1 PRHDT, CDR2 FYEKMQ (reference sequence). Unmatched junction bases numbered 12, after V lost 5 bases and J lost 0 bases. There are 18 residues in the CDR3. The CDR3 here is CASSSQLKQGASTDTQYF. The CDR3 bases are TGTGCCAGCAGCAGTCAATTGAAACAGGGGGCTAGCACAGATACGCAGTATTTT. Drawing the rest from reference TRBV13 and TRBJ2-3, the complete variable domain is AAGVIQSPRHLIKEKRETATLKCYPIPRHDTVYWYQQGPGQDPQFLISFYEKMQSDKGSIPDRFSAQQFSDYHSELNMSSLELGDSALYFCASSSQLKQGASTDTQYFGPGTRLTVL.

This clonotype is labeled as medium-sized. The chain carries TRBV13 and TRBJ2-1; 12 positions agree with TRBD2. CDR3 length: 18 amino acids. Germline lookup yields CDR1 PRHDT and CDR2 FYEKMQ (reference sequence). The J segment lost 4 bases and the V segment lost 2 bases, leaving 9 bases of the junction unmatched. The CDR3 sequence is CASSLNYGLAGRYNEQFF. The CDR3 DNA follows: TGTGCCAGCAGCTTAAATTATGGACTAGCGGGGAGATACAATGAGCAGTTCTTC.

By share of the sample, this clonotype is medium-sized (0.01 to 0.1%). The V call is TRBV29-1, the J call TRBJ2-5; 10 positions match TRBD1. The ends lost 4 bases at V and 1 base at J; junction bases unmatched: 6. The CDR3 consists of 15 residues. Per the germline V gene, CDR1 is SQVTM and CDR2 is ANQGSEA. The CDR3 nucleotides read TGCAGCGTTGGGGACAGGGGTCCTGGCCAAGAGACCCAGTACTTC. Translation: CSVGDRGPGQETQYF. The full variable domain, rest sourced from reference TRBV29-1 and TRBJ2-5, is SAVISQKPSRDICQRGTSLTIQCQVDSQVTMMFWYRQQPGQSLTLIATANQGSEATYESGFVIDKFPISRPNLTFSTLTVSNMSPEDSSIYLCSVGDRGPGQETQYFGPGTRLLVL.

By sample fraction, this clonotype is large. This chain uses TRBV4-1 with TRBJ1-1; D gene unclear. V shed 1 base and J shed 3 bases, with 9 bases lying between them. The CDR3 is 14 amino acids. CDR1 is MGHRA and CDR2 is YSYEKL in the germline V gene. CDR3 bases: TGCGCCAGCAGCCAAGTAACCGGGCACACTGAAGCTTTCTTT. Amino acid sequence: CASSQVTGHTEAFF.

This clonotype rates as medium-sized. The chain couples TRBV4-2 to TRBJ2-3, with 8 bases that match TRBD2. The V gene end was trimmed by 2 bases and the J gene end by 2 bases; junction bases not matched to a gene: 6. Germline loops: CDR1 LGHNA, CDR2 YNFKEQ. The CDR3 has 16 residues. Here the CDR3 DNA reads TGTGCCAGCAGCCAATCAGCGGGGGCCCTCACAGATACGCAGTATTTT. Its translation is CASSQSAGALTDTQYF.

In this sample, this clonotype turned up a few times. The chain employs TRBV28 and TRBJ2-5; the match to TRBD2 covers 9 bases. Germline CDR1 and CDR2: MDHEN and SYDVKM. This CDR3 is 16 amino acids long. The trim removed 2 bases at V and 1 base at J, leaving 5 bases unmatched. The CDR3 is CASSLTAGGGQETQYF. CDR3 nucleotide sequence: TGTGCCAGCAGTTTAACGGCGGGAGGGGGCCAAGAGACCCAGTACTTC.

The chain couples TRBV5-1 to TRBJ1-5; TRBD1 agrees at 7 bases. Germline-derived CDR1 and CDR2 are SGHRS and YFSETQ. This CDR3 has 14 amino acids. The junction had 6 bases not matched to a gene; V was cut back by 4 bases and J by 5 bases. The CDR3 loop reads CASSIRTGDQPQHF. The DNA for the CDR3 is TGCGCCAGCAGCATACGAACAGGGGATCAGCCCCAGCATTTT.

CDR3 coding DNA: TGTGCCAGCAGTTTAGCCCCGGCTAGCGGCAATGAGCAGTTCTTC. It encodes CASSLAPASGNEQFF. V is TRBV28 and J is TRBJ2-1; TRBD2 aligns across 7 bases. Germline assignment: CDR1 MDHEN and CDR2 SYDVKM. There are 15 residues in the CDR3. The trim removed 2 bases at V and 6 bases at J, leaving 7 bases unmatched.

This clonotype was detected only a few times. This chain uses TRBV18 with TRBJ2-7, with 7 bases identical to TRBD1. Germline V gene lookup returns CDR1 KGHSH and CDR2 LQKENI. This CDR3 has 15 residues. J was trimmed by 3 bases and V by 2 bases; bases with no gene match: 7. CDR3 in amino acids: CASSPDRDLFYEQYF. For the CDR3, the DNA is TGTGCCAGCTCACCAGACAGGGACCTTTTCTACGAGCAGTACTTC.

Judged by abundance, this clonotype is medium-sized. This chain joins TRBV6-1 and TRBJ1-2; 10 bases line up with TRBD1. The CDR3 has 15 residues. The germline gives CDR1 MNHNS, CDR2 SASEGT. With V trimmed by 3 bases and J by 5 bases, 6 bases remained unmatched. CDR3: CASSDGTGEDYGYTF. For the CDR3, the DNA is TGTGCCAGCAGTGACGGGACAGGGGAAGATTATGGCTACACCTTC.

This chain joins TRBV7-9 and TRBJ2-3; TRBD2 might be the D (5 bases). V was shortened by 4 bases and J by 1 base, with 9 bases between the two germline ends. Germline CDR1 is SEHNR and CDR2 is FQNEAQ (reference sequence). There are 14 residues in the CDR3. The CDR3 coding sequence is TGTGCCAGCAGCTCTAGCTTGGGCACAGATACGCAGTATTTT. Translating it yields CASSSSLGTDTQYF.